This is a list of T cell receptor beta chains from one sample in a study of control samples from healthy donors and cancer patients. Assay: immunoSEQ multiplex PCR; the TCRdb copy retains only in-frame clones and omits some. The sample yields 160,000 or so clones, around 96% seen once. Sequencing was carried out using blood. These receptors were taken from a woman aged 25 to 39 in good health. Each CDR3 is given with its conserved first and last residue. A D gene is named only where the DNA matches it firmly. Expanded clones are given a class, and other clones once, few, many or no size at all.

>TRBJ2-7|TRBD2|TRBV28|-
CASKGGRDSYEQYF
TGTGCCAGCAAGGGCGGGAGGGATTCCTACGAGCAGTACTTC
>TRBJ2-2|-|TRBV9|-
CASSVVAGELFF
TGTGCCAGCAGCGTAGTGGCCGGGGAGCTGTTTTTT
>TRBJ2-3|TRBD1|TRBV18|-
CASSPPRGLGRDTQYF
TGTGCCAGCTCACCACCGAGGGGGCTAGGTCGGGATACGCAGTATTTT
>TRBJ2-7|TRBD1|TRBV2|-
CASMGDRATYEQYF
TGTGCCAGCATGGGGGACAGGGCCACCTACGAGCAGTACTTC
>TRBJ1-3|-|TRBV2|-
CASTSDVSGNTIYF
TGTGCCAGCACCAGCGACGTCTCTGGAAACACCATATATTTT
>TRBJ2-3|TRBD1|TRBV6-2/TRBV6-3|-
CASSRRTGRPDTQYF
TGTGCCAGCAGCCGGCGGACAGGGAGGCCAGATACGCAGTATTTT
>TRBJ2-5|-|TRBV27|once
CASSFRGQETQYF
TGTGCCAGCAGTTTCAGGGGACAAGAGACCCAGTACTTC
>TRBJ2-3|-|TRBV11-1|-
CASSLVPGPPTDTQYF
TGTGCCAGCAGCTTAGTGCCGGGCCCCCCCACAGATACGCAGTATTTT
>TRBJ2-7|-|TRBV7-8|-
CASSSRETSSYEQYF
TGTGCCAGCAGCTCCCGGGAAACCTCCTCCTACGAGCAGTACTTC
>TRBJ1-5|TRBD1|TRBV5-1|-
CASRRTGDSQPQHF
TGCGCCAGCAGAAGGACAGGGGACAGTCAGCCCCAGCATTTT
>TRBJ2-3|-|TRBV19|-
CASSIFRRDLRNTQYF
TGTGCCAGTAGTATATTTCGGCGGGACTTGAGGAATACGCAGTATTTT
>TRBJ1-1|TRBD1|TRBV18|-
CASSRGTGNTEAFF
TGTGCCAGCTCACGTGGGACAGGCAACACTGAAGCTTTCTTT
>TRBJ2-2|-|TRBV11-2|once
CASSSGTLNTGELFF
TGTGCCAGCAGCTCTGGGACCTTGAACACCGGGGAGCTGTTTTTT
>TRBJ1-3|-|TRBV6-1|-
CASSEHSGSVSGNTIYF
TGTGCCAGCAGTGAACATAGTGGCAGCGTCTCTGGAAACACCATATATTTT
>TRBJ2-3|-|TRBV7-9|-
CASSRRGVLDTQYF
TGTGCCAGCAGCCGGAGAGGGGTTCTCGATACGCAGTATTTT
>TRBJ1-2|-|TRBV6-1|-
CASSEAFPVNYGYTF
TGTGCCAGCAGTGAAGCGTTCCCGGTGAACTATGGCTACACCTTC
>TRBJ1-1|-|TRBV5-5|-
CASSRGRENTEAFF
TGTGCCAGCAGCCGAGGCCGGGAGAACACTGAAGCTTTCTTT
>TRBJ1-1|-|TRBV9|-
CASSVGQTVFMNTEAFF
TGTGCCAGCAGCGTAGGACAGACGGTCTTCATGAACACTGAAGCTTTCTTT
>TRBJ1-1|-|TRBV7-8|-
CASSLVASVQGNSLHTEAFF
TGTGCCAGCAGCTTAGTAGCGTCGGTACAGGGCAATTCCTTGCACACTGAAGCTTTCTTT
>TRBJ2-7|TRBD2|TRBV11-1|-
CASSFGLAENEQYF
TGTGCCAGCAGCTTTGGACTAGCGGAGAATGAGCAGTACTTC
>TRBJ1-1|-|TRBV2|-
CASSERPGVRGYTEAFF
TGTGCCAGCAGTGAACGTCCAGGGGTGAGAGGTTACACTGAAGCTTTCTTT
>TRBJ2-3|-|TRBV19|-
CASSISVTSTDTQYF
TGTGCCAGTAGTATTTCTGTTACTAGCACAGATACGCAGTATTTT
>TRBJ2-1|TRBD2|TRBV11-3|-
CASSLGGGLGEQFF
TGTGCCAGCAGCTTAGGTGGGGGACTAGGCGAGCAGTTCTTC
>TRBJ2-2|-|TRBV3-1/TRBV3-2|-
CASTLGPSDGTGELFF
TGTGCCAGCACACTCGGGCCGTCGGACGGCACCGGGGAGCTGTTTTTT
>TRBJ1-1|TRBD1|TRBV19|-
CASSYTGVTEAFF
TGTGCCAGTAGTTACACAGGGGTTACTGAAGCTTTCTTT
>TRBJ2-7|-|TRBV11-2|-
CASSLDLASTEQYF
TGTGCCAGCAGCTTAGATCTAGCGTCCACCGAGCAGTACTTC
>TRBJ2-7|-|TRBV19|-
CASSIEGAEQYF
TGTGCCAGTAGTATAGAAGGGGCCGAGCAGTACTTC
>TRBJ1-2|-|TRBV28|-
CASSLLQGITYGYTF
TGTGCCAGCAGTTTATTGCAGGGCATTACCTATGGCTACACCTTC
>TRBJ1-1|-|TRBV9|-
CASSPQGENTEAFF
TGTGCCAGCAGCCCCCAGGGTGAGAACACTGAAGCTTTCTTT
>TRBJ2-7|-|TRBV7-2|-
CASSVRDSPGIPYEQYF
TGTGCCAGCAGCGTTAGGGACTCACCTGGGATACCCTACGAGCAGTACTTC
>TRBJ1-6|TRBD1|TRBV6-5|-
CASSRTGDSESPLHF
TGTGCCAGCAGCCGCACAGGGGATAGTGAGTCACCCCTCCACTTT
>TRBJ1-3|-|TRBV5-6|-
CASSLEGEGTTGNTIYF
TGTGCCAGCAGCTTGGAGGGGGAAGGGACAACTGGAAACACCATATATTTT